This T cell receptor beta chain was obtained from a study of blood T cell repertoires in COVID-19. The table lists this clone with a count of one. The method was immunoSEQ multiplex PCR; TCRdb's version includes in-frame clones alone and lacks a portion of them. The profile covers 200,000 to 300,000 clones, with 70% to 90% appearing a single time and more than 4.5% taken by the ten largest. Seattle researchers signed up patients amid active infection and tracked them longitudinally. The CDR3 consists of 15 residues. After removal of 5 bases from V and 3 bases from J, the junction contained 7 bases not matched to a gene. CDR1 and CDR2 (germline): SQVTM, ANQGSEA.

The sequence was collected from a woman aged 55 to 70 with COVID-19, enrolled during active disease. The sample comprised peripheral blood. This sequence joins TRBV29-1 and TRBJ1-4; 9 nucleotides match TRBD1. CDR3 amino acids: CSVTGTGSSNEKLFF. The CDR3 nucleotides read TGCAGCGTTACCGGGACAGGGAGTTCTAATGAAAAACTGTTTTTT.